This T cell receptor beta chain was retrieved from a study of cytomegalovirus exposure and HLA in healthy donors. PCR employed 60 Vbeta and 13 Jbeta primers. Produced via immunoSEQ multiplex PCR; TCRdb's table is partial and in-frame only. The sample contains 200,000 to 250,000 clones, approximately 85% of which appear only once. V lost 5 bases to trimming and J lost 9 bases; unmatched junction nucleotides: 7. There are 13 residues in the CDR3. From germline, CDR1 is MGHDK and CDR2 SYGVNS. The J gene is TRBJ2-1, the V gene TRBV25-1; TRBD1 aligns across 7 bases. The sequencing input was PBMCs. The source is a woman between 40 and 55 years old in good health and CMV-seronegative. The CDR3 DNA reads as TGTGCCAGCAGTTTGACAGGGCTGAGTGAGCAGTTCTTC. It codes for CASSLTGLSEQFF. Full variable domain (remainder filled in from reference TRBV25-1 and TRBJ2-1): EADIYQTPRYLVIGTGKKITLECSQTMGHDKMYWYQQDPGMELHLIHYSYGVNSTEKGDLSSESTVSRIRTEHFPLTLESARPSHTSQYLCASSLTGLSEQFFGPGTRLTVL.